This TCR beta chain was profiled in a study of cytomegalovirus exposure and HLA in healthy donors. Overall study results and limits: Within a later analysis, the majority of CMV-associated TCR beta chains appeared HLA-restricted.

CDR3 length equals 16 residues. Trimming left V 6 bases short and J 0 bases short, with 17 bases between. Germline loops: CDR1 MNHEY, CDR2 SMNVEV (reference sequence). PCR was performed using 60 Vbeta and 13 Jbeta primers. The repertoire was sequenced with immunoSEQ multiplex PCR; TCRdb's copy has only in-frame clones and lacks some. The table has fewer than 200,000 clones, 80% to 90% seen once. A word on this clone: Its target is not known.

The gene calls are TRBV27 and TRBJ1-2, with D uncertain. The TCR comes from a woman between 18 and 29 years old in good health and CMV-seronegative. Sequencing input: PBMCs. The chain's CDR3 is CASRFSRGSTNYGYTF. CDR3 sequence (DNA): TGTGCCAGCAGGTTTTCCCGTGGCAGTACTAACTATGGCTACACCTTC.